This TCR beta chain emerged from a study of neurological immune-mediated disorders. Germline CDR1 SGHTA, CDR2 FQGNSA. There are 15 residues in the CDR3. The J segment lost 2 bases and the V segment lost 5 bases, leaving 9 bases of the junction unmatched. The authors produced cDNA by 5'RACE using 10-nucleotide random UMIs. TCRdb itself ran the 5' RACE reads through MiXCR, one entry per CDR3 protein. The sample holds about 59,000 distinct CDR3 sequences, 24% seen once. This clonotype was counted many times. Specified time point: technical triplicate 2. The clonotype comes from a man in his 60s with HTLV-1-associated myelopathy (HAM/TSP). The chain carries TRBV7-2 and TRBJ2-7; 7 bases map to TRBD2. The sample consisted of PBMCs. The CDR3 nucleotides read TGTGCCAGCAGCCTATCAGCGGGACTCCCCTACGAGCAGTACTTC. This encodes CASSLSAGLPYEQYF.